The 13 T cell receptor beta chains listed next were all sequenced from one sample in a study of T cells after yellow fever vaccination. MiXCR, applied by TCRdb to the 5' RACE reads, yields one record per CDR3 protein. The sample carries hundreds of thousands of distinct CDR3 sequences, about 12% recorded once. The sequences come from CD4+ T cells sorted from PBMCs, collected 15 days after the yellow fever booster vaccination. The receptors stem from a man between 18 and 35 years old who received the YFV17D yellow fever vaccine.

This clonotype has a handful of counts. This rearrangement joins TRBV6-6 to TRBJ1-4, with 7 bases lining up with TRBD1. J was trimmed by 7 bases and V by 6 bases; bases with no gene match: 8. This CDR3 has 14 amino acids. CDR1 is MNHNY and CDR2 is SVGAGI in the germline V gene (reference sequence). CDR3: CASSQDRLSEKLFF. In DNA, the CDR3 is TGTGCCAGCAGCCAGGACAGGCTCAGTGAAAAACTGTTTTTT.

V and J are TRBV30 and TRBJ1-1; D is ambiguous. Germline CDR1 GTSNPN, CDR2 SVGIG (reference sequence). Between the trimmed V and J ends, which lost 0 bases and 1 base, there was a span of 12 bases. The CDR3 length is 15 residues. Here the CDR3 DNA reads TGTGCCTGGAGTGTTTCTTTAAACCGGAACACTGAAGCTTTCTTT. Its translation is CAWSVSLNRNTEAFF.

This clonotype was counted only a few times. This chain connects TRBV5-1 to TRBJ1-1; D is possibly TRBD1 (6 bases). Germline V gene lookup returns CDR1 SGHRS and CDR2 YFSETQ. This CDR3 has 15 residues. V dropped 0 bases and J dropped 0 bases, with 9 bases sitting between them. CDR3 protein: CASSLAGQMNTEAFF. The CDR3 DNA reads TGCGCCAGCAGCTTGGCAGGACAGATGAACACTGAAGCTTTCTTT.

In this sample, this clonotype turned up a few times. The chain combines TRBV6-2 or TRBV6-3 with TRBJ2-7; 9 nucleotides match TRBD1. The V segment lost 7 bases and the J segment 3 bases; nucleotides outside the gene matches: 4. Looked up from germline, CDR1 is MNHEY and CDR2 is SVGEGT. CDR3 size: 13 residues. CDR3 region: CASKGTGIYEQYF. For the CDR3, the DNA is TGTGCCAGCAAAGGGACAGGGATCTACGAGCAGTACTTC.

This clonotype appeared a few times. V gene TRBV11-2 combines with J gene TRBJ2-3; 9 nucleotides align to TRBD1. The ends lost 5 bases at V and 8 bases at J; junction bases unmatched: 11. The CDR3 is made up of 15 amino acids. Germline values: CDR1 SGHAT, CDR2 FQNNGV. This CDR3 is CASSGWTGEEGTQYF. The CDR3 DNA reads as TGTGCCAGCAGCGGGTGGACAGGGGAAGAAGGTACGCAGTATTTT. Full variable domain (outside the CDR3, taken from reference TRBV11-2 and TRBJ2-3): EAGVAQSPRYKIIEKRQSVAFWCNPISGHATLYWYQQILGQGPKLLIQFQNNGVVDDSQLPKDRFSAERLKGVDSTLKIQPAKLEDSAVYLCASSGWTGEEGTQYFGPGTRLTVL.

This clonotype was found a few times. This rearrangement joins TRBV27 to TRBJ2-6; no firm D call. The germline CDR1 and CDR2 sequences are MNHEY and SMNVEV (reference sequence). The CDR3 is made up of 14 amino acids. Trimming pared 3 bases from V and 0 bases from J, leaving 3 bases between. CDR3 protein: CASSFYSGANVLTF. DNA of the CDR3: TGTGCCAGCAGTTTCTACTCTGGGGCCAACGTCCTGACTTTC.

CDR3 in amino acids: CASSRTGGITGANVLTF. CDR3 DNA sequence: TGTGCCAGCTCGCGGACAGGGGGCATAACCGGGGCCAACGTCCTGACTTTC. The chain combines TRBV18 with TRBJ2-6; TRBD1 matches at 11 bases. CDR1 is KGHSH and CDR2 is LQKENI in the germline V gene. The CDR3 contains 17 residues. The trim removed 6 bases at V and 4 bases at J, leaving 8 bases unmatched.

In this sample, this clonotype turned up a few times. V usage is TRBV2 and J usage is TRBJ1-1; 10 bases align to TRBD1. The CDR3 runs to 13 residues. In germline, CDR1 is SNHLY, CDR2 FYNNEI. The CDR3 sequence is CAGTGEMNTEAFF. CDR3 nucleotide sequence: TGTGCTGGGACAGGGGAAATGAACACTGAAGCTTTCTTT.

V is TRBV9 and J is TRBJ1-1; tentatively, D is TRBD1 (5 bases). This CDR3 contains 15 residues. With 4 bases removed from V and 4 bases from J, the gap between germline ends came to 17 bases. CDR1 and CDR2 from the germline V gene are SGDLS and YYNGEE. CDR3 loop: CASSPRPGGRTEAFF. CDR3 nucleotide sequence: TGTGCCAGCAGCCCGAGACCTGGGGGTCGCACTGAAGCTTTCTTT.

This clonotype was found many times. The genes are TRBV18 and TRBJ2-7; no reliable D call. V was clipped by 6 bases and J by 0 bases, with 12 bases between them. The CDR3 runs to 14 residues. Looked up from germline, CDR1 is KGHSH and CDR2 is LQKENI. The CDR3 reads CASSRAARSYEQYF. Written as DNA, the CDR3 is TGTGCCAGCTCCCGGGCGGCGCGCTCCTACGAGCAGTACTTC. Full variable domain (rest looked up from reference TRBV18 and TRBJ2-7): NAGVMQNPRHLVRRRGQEARLRCSPMKGHSHVYWYRQLPEEGLKFMVYLQKENIIDESGMPKERFSAEFPKEGPSILRIQQVVRGDSAAYFCASSRAARSYEQYFGPGTRLTVT.

Only a few counts were recorded for this clonotype. The genes are TRBV4-3 and TRBJ2-2, with TRBD1 identical over 8 bases. The ends lost 3 bases at V and 4 bases at J; junction bases unmatched: 4. CDR3 size: 15 residues. Germline lookup yields CDR1 LGHNA and CDR2 YSLEER. The CDR3 nucleotides read TGCGCCAGCAGCCACCGACAGGGGAGCACCGGGGAGCTGTTTTTT. It translates to CASSHRQGSTGELFF.

This clonotype was detected many times. The V gene is TRBV7-2, the J gene TRBJ1-1; TRBD1 aligns across 9 bases. The V gene end was trimmed by 3 bases and the J gene end by 5 bases; junction bases not matched to a gene: 7. Germline V lookup: CDR1 SGHTA, CDR2 FQGNSA. CDR3 length: 15 amino acids. The CDR3 here is CASSFDGQGRTEAFF. The CDR3 DNA reads as TGTGCCAGCAGCTTCGATGGACAGGGGCGGACTGAAGCTTTCTTT.

The rearrangement uses TRBV19 and TRBJ2-1; no clear D gene. The CDR3 runs to 14 residues. Trimming cost V 3 bases and J 1 base, with 7 bases left between them. The V gene's germline CDR1 is LNHDA and CDR2 SQIVND (reference sequence). The CDR3 DNA reads as TGTGCCAGTAGTATTTCACGGTCCTACAATGAGCAGTTCTTC. Its translation is CASSISRSYNEQFF.